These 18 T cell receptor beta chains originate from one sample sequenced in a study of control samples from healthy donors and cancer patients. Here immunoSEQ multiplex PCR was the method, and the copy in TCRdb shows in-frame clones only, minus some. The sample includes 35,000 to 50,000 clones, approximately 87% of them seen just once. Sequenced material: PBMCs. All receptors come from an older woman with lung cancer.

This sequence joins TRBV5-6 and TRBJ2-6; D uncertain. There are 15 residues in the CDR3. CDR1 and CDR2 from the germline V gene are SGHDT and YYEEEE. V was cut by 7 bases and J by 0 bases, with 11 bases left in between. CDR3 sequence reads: CASVNVVSGANVLTF. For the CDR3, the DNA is TGTGCCAGCGTCAACGTGGTCTCTGGGGCCAACGTCCTGACTTTC.

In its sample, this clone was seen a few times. The CDR3 loop is CASSQYYGYTF. For the CDR3, the DNA is TGTGCCAGTAGTCAGTACTATGGCTACACCTTC. The chain employs TRBV19 and TRBJ1-2; D is uncertain. The CDR3 consists of 11 residues. CDR1 and CDR2 from the germline V gene are LNHDA and SQIVND (reference sequence). With 5 bases removed from V and 3 bases from J, the gap between germline ends came to 4 bases.

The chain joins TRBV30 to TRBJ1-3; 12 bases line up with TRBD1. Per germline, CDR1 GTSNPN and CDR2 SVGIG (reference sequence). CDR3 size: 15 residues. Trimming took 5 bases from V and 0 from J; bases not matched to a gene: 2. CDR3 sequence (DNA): TGTGCCTGGGGGGGACAGGGGGCCTCTGGAAACACCATATATTTT. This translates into CAWGGQGASGNTIYF.

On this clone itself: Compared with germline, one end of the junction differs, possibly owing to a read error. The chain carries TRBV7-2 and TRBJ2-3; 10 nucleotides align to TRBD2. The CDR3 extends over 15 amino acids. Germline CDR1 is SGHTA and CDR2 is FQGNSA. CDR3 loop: CASSLAGDRTDTQYF. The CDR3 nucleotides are TGTGCCAGCAGCCTAGCGGGAGACAGGACAGATACGCAGTATTTT. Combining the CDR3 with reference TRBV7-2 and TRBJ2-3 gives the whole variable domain GAGVSQSPSNKVTEKGKDVELRCDPISGHTALYWYRQSLGQGLEFLIYFQGNSAPDKSGLPSDRFSAERTGGSVSTLTIQRTQQEDSAVYLCASSLAGDRTDTQYFGPGTRLTVL.

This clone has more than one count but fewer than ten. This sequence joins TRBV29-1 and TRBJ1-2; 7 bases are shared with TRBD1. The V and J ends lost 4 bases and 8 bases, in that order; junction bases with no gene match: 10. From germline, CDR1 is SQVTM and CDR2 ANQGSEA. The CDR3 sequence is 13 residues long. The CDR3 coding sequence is TGCAGCGTTGCTGACAGGGAATGGGGGGGCTACACCTTC. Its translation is CSVADREWGGYTF.

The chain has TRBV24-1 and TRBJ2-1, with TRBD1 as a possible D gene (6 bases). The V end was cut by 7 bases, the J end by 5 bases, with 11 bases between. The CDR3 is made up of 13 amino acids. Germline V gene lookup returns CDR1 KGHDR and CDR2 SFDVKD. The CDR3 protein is CATSQGHNNEQFF. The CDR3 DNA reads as TGTGCCACCAGCCAGGGGCACAACAATGAGCAGTTCTTC.

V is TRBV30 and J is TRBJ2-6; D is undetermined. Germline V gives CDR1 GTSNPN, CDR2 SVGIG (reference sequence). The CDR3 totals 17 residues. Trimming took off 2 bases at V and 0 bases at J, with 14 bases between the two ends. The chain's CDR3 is CAWSTQLLSSGANVLTF. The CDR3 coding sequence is TGTGCCTGGAGTACCCAGCTGTTGAGCTCTGGGGCCAACGTCCTGACTTTC.

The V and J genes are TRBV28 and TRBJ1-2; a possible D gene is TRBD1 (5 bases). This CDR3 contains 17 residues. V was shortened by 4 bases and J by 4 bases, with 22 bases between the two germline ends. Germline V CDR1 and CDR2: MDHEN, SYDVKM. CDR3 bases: TGTGCCAGCAGTTACTCGGGGCGTCAGTTCCGAGGCTATGGCTACACCTTC. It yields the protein CASSYSGRQFRGYGYTF.

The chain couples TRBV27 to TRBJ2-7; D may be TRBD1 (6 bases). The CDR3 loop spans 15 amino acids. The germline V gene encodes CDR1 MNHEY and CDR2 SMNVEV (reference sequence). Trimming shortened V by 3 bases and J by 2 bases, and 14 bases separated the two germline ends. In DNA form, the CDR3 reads TGTGCCAGCAGTTTGCAGGACAGCGCCGCCTACGAGCAGTACTTC. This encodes CASSLQDSAAYEQYF.

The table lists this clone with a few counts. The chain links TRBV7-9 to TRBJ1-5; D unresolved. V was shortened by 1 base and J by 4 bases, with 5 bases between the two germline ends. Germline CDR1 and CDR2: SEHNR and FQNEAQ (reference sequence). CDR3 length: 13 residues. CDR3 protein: CASSLDRNQPQHF. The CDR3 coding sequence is TGTGCCAGCAGCTTAGATCGAAATCAGCCCCAGCATTTT.

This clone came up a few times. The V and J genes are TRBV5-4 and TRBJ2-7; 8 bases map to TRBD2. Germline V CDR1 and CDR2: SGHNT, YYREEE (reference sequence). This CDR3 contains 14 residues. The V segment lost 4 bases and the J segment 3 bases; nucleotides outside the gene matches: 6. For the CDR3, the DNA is TGTGCCAGCAGCGGCGTAGCGGGAAACTACGAGCAGTACTTC. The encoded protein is CASSGVAGNYEQYF.

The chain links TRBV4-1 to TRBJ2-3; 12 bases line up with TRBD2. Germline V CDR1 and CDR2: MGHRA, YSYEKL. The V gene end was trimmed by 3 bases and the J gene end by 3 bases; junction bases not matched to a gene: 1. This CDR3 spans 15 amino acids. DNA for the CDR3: TGCGCCAGCAGCCAGCTAGCGGGAGGGACAGATACGCAGTATTTT. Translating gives CASSQLAGGTDTQYF.

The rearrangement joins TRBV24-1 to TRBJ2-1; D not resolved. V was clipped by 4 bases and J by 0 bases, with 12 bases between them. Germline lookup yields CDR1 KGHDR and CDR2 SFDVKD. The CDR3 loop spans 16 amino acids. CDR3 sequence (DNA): TGTGCCACCAGTGACACTACTCGGAGCTCCTACAATGAGCAGTTCTTC. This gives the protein CATSDTTRSSYNEQFF.

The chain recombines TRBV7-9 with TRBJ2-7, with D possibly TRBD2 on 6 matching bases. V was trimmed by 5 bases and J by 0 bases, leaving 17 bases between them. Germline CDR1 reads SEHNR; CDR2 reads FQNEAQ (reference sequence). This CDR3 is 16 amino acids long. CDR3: CASSPSSGSGSYEQYF. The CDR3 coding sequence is TGTGCCAGCAGCCCATCCAGCGGGTCAGGCTCCTACGAGCAGTACTTC.

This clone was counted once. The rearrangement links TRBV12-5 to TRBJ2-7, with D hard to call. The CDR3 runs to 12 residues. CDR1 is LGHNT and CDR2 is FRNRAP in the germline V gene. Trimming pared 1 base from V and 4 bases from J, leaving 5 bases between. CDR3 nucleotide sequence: TGTGCTAGTGGTTTGGACGGATACGAGCAGTACTTC. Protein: CASGLDGYEQYF.

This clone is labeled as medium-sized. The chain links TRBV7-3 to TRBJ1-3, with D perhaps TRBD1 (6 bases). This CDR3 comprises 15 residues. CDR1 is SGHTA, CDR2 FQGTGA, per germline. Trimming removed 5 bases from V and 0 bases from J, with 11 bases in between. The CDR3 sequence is CASSLGGYSGNTIYF. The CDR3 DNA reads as TGTGCCAGCAGCCTAGGGGGGTACTCTGGAAACACCATATATTTT.

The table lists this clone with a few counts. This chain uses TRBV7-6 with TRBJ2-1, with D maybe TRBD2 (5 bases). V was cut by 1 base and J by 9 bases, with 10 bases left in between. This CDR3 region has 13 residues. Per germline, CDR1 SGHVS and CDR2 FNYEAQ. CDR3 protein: CASSLELVGEQFF. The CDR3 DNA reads TGTGCCAGCAGCTTAGAACTAGTGGGTGAGCAGTTCTTC. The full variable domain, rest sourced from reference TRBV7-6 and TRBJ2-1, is GAGVSQSPRYKVTKRGQDVALRCDPISGHVSLYWYRQALGQGPEFLTYFNYEAQQDKSGLPNDRFSAERPEGSISTLTIQRTEQRDSAMYRCASSLELVGEQFFGPGTRLTVL.

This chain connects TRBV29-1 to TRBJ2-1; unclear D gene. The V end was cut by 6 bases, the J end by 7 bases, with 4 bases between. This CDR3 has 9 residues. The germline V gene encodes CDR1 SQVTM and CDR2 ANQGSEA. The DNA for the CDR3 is TGCAGCGTCTCTAATGAGCAGTTCTTC. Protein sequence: CSVSNEQFF.